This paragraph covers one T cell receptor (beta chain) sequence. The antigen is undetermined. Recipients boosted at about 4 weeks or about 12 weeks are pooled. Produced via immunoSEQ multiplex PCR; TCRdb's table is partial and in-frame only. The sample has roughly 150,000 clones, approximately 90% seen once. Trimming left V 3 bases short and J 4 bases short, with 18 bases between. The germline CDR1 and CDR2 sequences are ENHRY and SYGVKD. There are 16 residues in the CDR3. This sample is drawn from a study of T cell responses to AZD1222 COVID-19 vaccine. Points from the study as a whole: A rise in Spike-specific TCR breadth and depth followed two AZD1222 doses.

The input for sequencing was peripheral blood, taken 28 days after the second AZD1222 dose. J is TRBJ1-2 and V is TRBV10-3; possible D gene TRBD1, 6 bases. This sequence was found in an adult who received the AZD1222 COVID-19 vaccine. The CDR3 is CAISEARTGSFYGYTF. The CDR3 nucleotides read TGTGCCATCAGTGAAGCGAGAACAGGGAGTTTCTATGGCTACACCTTC.